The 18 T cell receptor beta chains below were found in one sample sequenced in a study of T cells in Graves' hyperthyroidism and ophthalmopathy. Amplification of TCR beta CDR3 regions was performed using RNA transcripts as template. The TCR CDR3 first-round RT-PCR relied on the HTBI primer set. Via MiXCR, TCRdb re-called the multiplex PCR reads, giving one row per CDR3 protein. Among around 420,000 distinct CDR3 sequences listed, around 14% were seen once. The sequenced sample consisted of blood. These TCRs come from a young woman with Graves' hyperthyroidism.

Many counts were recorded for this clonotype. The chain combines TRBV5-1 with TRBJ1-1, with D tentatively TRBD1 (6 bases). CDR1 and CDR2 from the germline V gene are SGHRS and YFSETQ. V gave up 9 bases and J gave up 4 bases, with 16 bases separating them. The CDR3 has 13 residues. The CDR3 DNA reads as TGCGCCACAAGACAGGAGGCGGGCACTGAAGCTTTCTTT. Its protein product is CATRQEAGTEAFF.

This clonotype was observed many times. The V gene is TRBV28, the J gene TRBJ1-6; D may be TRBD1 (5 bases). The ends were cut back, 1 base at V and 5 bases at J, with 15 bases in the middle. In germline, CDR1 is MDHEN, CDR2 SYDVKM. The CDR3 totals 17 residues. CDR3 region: CASSLSQPGRNNSPLHF. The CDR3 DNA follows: TGTGCCAGCAGTTTATCCCAACCGGGACGGAATAATTCACCCCTCCACTTT.

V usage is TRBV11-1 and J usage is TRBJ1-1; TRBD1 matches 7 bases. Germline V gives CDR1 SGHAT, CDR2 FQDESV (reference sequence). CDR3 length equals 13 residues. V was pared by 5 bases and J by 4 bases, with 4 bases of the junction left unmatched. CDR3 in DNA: TGTGCCAGCAGCCCTCGACAGGGCACTGAAGCTTTCTTT. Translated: CASSPRQGTEAFF.

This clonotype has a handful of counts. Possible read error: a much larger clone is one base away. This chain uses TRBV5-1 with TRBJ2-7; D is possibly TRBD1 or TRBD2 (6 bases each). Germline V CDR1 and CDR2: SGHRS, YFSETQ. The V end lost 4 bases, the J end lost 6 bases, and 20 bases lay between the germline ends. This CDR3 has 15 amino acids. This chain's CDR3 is CASSTWGAEASEQYF. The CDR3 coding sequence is TGCGCCAGCAGCACTTGGGGGGCAGAAGCGTCCGAGCAGTACTTC.

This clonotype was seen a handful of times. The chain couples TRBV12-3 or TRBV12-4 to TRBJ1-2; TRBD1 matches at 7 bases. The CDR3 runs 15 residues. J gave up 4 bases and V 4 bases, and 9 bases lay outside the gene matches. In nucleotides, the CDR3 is TGTGCCAGCAGTTCCGGACAGGACGCGCCCTATGGCTACACCTTC. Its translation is CASSSGQDAPYGYTF.

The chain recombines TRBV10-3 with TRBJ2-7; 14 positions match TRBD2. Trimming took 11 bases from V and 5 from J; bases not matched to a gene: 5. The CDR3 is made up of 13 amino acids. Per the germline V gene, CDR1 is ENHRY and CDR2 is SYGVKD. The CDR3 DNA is TGTGCCGCTCGACTAGCGGGAGGGGACGAGCAGTACTTC. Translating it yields CAARLAGGDEQYF.

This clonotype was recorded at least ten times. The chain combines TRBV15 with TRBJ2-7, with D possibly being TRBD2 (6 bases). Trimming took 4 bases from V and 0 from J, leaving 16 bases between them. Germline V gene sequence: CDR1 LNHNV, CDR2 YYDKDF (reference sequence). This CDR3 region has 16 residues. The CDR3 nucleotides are TGTGCCACCAGCACTTCCTTGGACGGGGGCTCCTACGAGCAGTACTTC. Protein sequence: CATSTSLDGGSYEQYF.

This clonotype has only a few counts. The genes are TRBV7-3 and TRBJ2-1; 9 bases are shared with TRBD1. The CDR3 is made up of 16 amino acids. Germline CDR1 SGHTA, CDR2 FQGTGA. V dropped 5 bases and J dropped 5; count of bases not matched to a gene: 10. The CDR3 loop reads CASSPRDREWDNEQFF. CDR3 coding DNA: TGTGCCAGCAGCCCGCGGGACAGGGAGTGGGACAATGAGCAGTTCTTC.

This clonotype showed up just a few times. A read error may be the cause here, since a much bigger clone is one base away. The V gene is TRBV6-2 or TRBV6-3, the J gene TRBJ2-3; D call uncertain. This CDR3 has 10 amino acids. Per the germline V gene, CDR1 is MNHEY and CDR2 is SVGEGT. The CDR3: CVSARDTQYF. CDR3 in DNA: TGTGTCAGTGCGAGAGATACGCAGTATTTT.

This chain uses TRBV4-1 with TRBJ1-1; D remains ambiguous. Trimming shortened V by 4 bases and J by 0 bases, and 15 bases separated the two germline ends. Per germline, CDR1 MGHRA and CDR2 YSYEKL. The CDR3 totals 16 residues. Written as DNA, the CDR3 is TGCGCCAGCAGCCCGGGCGGCCGGTCAGTGAACACTGAAGCTTTCTTT. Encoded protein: CASSPGGRSVNTEAFF.

Here the CDR3 reads CAISEWGQGSNQPQHF. The CDR3 region has the DNA TGTGCCATCAGTGAGTGGGGACAGGGCAGCAATCAGCCCCAGCATTTT. The gene calls are TRBV10-3 and TRBJ1-5, with 9 bases identical to TRBD1. Trimming removed 1 base from V and 1 base from J; junction bases left unmatched: 2. CDR3 size: 16 residues. The germline gives CDR1 ENHRY, CDR2 SYGVKD.

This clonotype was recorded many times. CDR3: CASSLLMYEQYF. The CDR3 region has the DNA TGTGCCAGCAGCTTGTTAATGTACGAGCAGTACTTC. This sequence joins TRBV5-4 and TRBJ2-7; D remains unclear. CDR1 is SGHNT and CDR2 is YYREEE in the germline V gene (reference sequence). The V gene lost 1 base and the J gene lost 4 bases, with 6 bases spanning the gap. The CDR3 runs to 12 residues.

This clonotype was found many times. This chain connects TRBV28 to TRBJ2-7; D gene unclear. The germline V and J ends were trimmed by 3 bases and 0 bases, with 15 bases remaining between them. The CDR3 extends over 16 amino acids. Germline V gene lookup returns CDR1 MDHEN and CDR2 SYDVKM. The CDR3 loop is CASSFLVADGSYEQYF. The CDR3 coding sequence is TGTGCCAGCAGTTTCCTGGTGGCGGACGGCTCCTACGAGCAGTACTTC.

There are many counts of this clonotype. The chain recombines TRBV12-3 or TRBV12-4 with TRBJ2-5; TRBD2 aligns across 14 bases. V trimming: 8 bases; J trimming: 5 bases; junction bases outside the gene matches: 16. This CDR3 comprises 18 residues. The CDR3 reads CASAAPGLAGGWEETQYF. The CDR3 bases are TGTGCCAGCGCCGCGCCCGGACTAGCGGGGGGTTGGGAGGAGACCCAGTACTTC.

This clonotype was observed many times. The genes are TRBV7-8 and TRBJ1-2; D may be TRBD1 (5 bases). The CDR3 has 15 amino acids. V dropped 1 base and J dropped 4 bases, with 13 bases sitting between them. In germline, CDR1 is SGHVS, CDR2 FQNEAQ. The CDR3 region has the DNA TGTGCCAGCAGCTTAGTGGCAGGGTTAGGCTATGGCTACACCTTC. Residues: CASSLVAGLGYGYTF.

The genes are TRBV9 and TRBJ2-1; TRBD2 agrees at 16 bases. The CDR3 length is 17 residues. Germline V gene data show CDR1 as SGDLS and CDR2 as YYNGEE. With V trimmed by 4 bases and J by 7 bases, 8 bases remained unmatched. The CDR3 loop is CASSPKGLAGGRNEQFF. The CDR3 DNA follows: TGTGCCAGCAGCCCCAAGGGACTAGCGGGAGGGCGAAATGAGCAGTTCTTC.

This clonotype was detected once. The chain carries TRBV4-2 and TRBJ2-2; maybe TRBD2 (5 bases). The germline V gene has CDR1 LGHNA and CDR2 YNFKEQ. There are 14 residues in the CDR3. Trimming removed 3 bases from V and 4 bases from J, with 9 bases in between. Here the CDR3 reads CASSHLGGTGELFF. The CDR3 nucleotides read TGTGCCAGCAGCCACCTAGGAGGCACCGGGGAGCTGTTTTTT.

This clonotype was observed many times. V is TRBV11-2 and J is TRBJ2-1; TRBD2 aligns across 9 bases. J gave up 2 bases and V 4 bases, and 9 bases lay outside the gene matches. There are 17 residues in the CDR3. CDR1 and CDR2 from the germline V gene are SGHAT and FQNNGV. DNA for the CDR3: TGTGCCAGCAGCTGGGGACCGGGACTAGCCCCCTACAATGAGCAGTTCTTC. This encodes CASSWGPGLAPYNEQFF. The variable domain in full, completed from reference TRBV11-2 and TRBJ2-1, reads EAGVAQSPRYKIIEKRQSVAFWCNPISGHATLYWYQQILGQGPKLLIQFQNNGVVDDSQLPKDRFSAERLKGVDSTLKIQPAKLEDSAVYLCASSWGPGLAPYNEQFFGPGTRLTVL.